This TCR beta chain was profiled in a study of identifying expanded T cells in peripheral blood. Some clones are missing from TCRdb's copy, which holds only in-frame ones; the method was immunoSEQ multiplex PCR. The table lists 120,000 or so clones, around 84% of them singletons. CDR1 is SEHNR, CDR2 FQNEAQ, per germline (reference sequence). Trimming took 1 base from V and 5 from J; bases not matched to a gene: 8. This CDR3 comprises 16 residues. The J gene is TRBJ2-5, the V gene TRBV7-9, with 9 bases matching TRBD1. The clonotype was recovered from a person between 18 and 70 years old in good health. The sequenced sample consisted of blood. In DNA form, the CDR3 reads TGTGCCAGCAGCTTAGGTAGTGGGACAGGGATTGAGACCCAGTACTTC. Its translation: CASSLGSGTGIETQYF.